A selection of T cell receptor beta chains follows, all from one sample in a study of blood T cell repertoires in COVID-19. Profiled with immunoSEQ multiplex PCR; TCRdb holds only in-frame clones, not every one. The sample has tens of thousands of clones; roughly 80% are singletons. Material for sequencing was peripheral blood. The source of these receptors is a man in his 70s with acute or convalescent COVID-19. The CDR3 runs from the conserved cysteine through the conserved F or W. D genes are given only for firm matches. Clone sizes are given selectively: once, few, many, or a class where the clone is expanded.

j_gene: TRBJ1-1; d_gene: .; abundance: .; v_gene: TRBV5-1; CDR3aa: CASSGGGPLNTEAFF; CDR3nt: TGCGCCAGCAGCGGGGGAGGGCCTCTGAACACTGAAGCTTTCTTT
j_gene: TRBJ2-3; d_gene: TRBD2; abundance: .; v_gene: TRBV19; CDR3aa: CASSIRGGADTQYF; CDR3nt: TGTGCCAGTAGTATACGGGGGGGGGCAGATACGCAGTATTTT
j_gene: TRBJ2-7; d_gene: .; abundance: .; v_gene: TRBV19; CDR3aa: CASSIGPSYEQYF; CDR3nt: TGTGCCAGTAGTATTGGGCCATCCTACGAGCAGTACTTC
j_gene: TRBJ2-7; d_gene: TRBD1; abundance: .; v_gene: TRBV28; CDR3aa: CASSLAIGTDSRRYEQYF; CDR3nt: TGTGCCAGCAGTTTAGCTATTGGGACAGACTCGCGCCGCTACGAGCAGTACTTC
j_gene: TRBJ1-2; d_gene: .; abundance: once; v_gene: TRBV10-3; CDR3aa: CAISEGGTEANYGYTF; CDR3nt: TGTGCCATCAGTGAGGGGGGGACGGAAGCTAACTATGGCTACACCTTC
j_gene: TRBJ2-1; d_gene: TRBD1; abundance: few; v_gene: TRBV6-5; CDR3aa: CASSRDSRQGYEQFF; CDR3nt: TGTGCCAGCAGCAGGGACAGCCGACAAGGGTATGAGCAGTTCTTC
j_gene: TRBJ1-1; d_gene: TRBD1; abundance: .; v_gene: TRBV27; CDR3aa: CASSSPGQGRGTEAFF; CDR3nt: TGTGCCAGCAGTTCCCCGGGACAGGGACGGGGCACTGAAGCTTTCTTT
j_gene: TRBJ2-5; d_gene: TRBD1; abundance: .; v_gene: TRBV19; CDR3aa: CASSMGQGSETQYF; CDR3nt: TGTGCCAGTAGTATGGGACAGGGAAGCGAGACCCAGTACTTC
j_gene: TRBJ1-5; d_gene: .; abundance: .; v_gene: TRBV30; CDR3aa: CAWSVSTSQGSQHF; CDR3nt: TGTGCCTGGAGTGTCTCGACCTCCCAGGGGTCCCAGCATTTT
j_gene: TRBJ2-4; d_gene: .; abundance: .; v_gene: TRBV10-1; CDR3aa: CASSDTQAKNIQYF; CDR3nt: TGCGCCAGCAGTGATACACAAGCCAAAAACATTCAGTACTTC
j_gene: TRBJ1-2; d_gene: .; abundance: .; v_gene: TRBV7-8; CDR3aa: CASSFGRPNYGYTF; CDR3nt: TGTGCCAGCAGCTTCGGGAGGCCTAACTATGGCTACACCTTC
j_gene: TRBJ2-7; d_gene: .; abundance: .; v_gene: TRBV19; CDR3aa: CASRPMGGSYEQYF; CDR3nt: TGTGCCAGCCGACCCATGGGGGGTTCCTACGAGCAGTACTTC
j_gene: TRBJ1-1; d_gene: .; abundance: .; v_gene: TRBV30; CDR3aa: CACSPGNTEAFF; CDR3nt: TGTGCCTGCAGTCCCGGTAACACTGAAGCTTTCTTT
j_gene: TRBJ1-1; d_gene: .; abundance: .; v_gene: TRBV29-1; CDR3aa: CSVDRKGAEAFF; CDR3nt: TGCAGCGTTGATCGAAAGGGAGCTGAAGCTTTCTTT
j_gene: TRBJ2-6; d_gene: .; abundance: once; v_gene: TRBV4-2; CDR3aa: CASSTVLTGANVLTF; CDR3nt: TGTGCCAGCAGCACGGTGTTGACTGGGGCCAACGTCCTGACTTTC
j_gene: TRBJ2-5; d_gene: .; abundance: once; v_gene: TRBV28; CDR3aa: CASSLPVGRETQYF; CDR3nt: TGTGCCAGCAGTTTACCGGTTGGGAGAGAGACCCAGTACTTC
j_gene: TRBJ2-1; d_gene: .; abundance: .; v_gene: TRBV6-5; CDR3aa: CASGSVSYNEQFF; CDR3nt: TGTGCCAGCGGTTCCGTCTCCTACAATGAGCAGTTCTTC
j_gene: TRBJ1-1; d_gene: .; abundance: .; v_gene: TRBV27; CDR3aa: CASSLRGSIAFF; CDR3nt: TGTGCCAGCAGTCTCCGGGGTTCAATTGCTTTCTTT
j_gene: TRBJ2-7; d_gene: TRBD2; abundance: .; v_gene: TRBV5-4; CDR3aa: CASSLSGTPYEQYF; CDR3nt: TGTGCCAGCAGCCTTAGCGGGACTCCCTACGAGCAGTACTTC
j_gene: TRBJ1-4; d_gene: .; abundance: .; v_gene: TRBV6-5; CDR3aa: CASLTGEKLFF; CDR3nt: TGTGCCAGTTTGACAGGAGAAAAACTGTTTTTT
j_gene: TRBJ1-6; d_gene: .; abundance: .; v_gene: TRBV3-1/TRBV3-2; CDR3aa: CASSQEAGLGGSSSYNSPLHF; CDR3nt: TGTGCCAGCAGCCAAGAGGCAGGGCTTGGCGGCTCGAGCTCCTATAATTCACCCCTCCACTTT
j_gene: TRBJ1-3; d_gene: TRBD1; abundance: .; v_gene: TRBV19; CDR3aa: CASTGTGDSWTIYF; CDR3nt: TGTGCCAGTACCGGGACAGGGGACTCTTGGACCATATATTTT